Each of the 20 T cell receptor beta chains below was sequenced from the same sample in a study of identical twins. A single record per CDR3 protein comes from TCRdb applying MiXCR to the 5' RACE reads. The sample records 1.5 million or so distinct CDR3 sequences, about 31% being singletons. The sample consisted of cord blood. The receptors derive from a newborn girl in good health.

This clonotype was observed many times. The chain is built from TRBV10-1 and TRBJ2-5; the D call may be TRBD1 or TRBD2 (6 bases each). The V gene lost 9 bases and the J gene lost 1 base, with 15 bases spanning the gap. Per germline, CDR1 WNHNN and CDR2 SYGVQD (reference sequence). There are 14 residues in the CDR3. The CDR3 loop is CASSEGGSQETQYF. In DNA form, the CDR3 reads TGCGCCAGTAGCGAGGGGGGATCCCAAGAGACCCAGTACTTC.

The chain recombines TRBV11-2 with TRBJ1-3; possible D gene TRBD1, 5 bases. This CDR3 contains 18 residues. V shed 4 bases and J shed 4 bases, with 23 bases lying between them. Germline CDR1 and CDR2: SGHAT and FQNNGV. The CDR3 bases are TGTGCCAGCAGCTCTCGGCCGGGACCCCACCTTCGAGGAAACACCATATATTTT. Its protein is CASSSRPGPHLRGNTIYF. Combining the CDR3 with reference TRBV11-2 and TRBJ1-3 gives the whole variable domain EAGVAQSPRYKIIEKRQSVAFWCNPISGHATLYWYQQILGQGPKLLIQFQNNGVVDDSQLPKDRFSAERLKGVDSTLKIQPAKLEDSAVYLCASSSRPGPHLRGNTIYFGEGSWLTVV.

The V and J genes are TRBV27 and TRBJ2-1; 9 bases are a match to TRBD2. Germline V gene lookup returns CDR1 MNHEY and CDR2 SMNVEV (reference sequence). The CDR3 sequence is 15 residues long. The V segment lost 5 bases and the J segment 10 bases; nucleotides outside the gene matches: 12. CDR3 protein: CASSLLAGNDLEQFF. The CDR3 nucleotides are TGTGCCAGCAGTCTTCTAGCGGGGAATGACCTCGAGCAGTTCTTC.

This clonotype has only a few counts. The CDR3 spells CASSDEGNTGELFF. As DNA, the CDR3 is TGTGCCAGCAGTGATGAGGGAAACACCGGGGAGCTGTTTTTT. This chain connects TRBV2 to TRBJ2-2; possible D gene TRBD2, 5 bases. Trimming removed 3 bases from V and 2 bases from J, with 7 bases in between. CDR1 and CDR2 from the germline V gene are SNHLY and FYNNEI. The CDR3 spans 14 residues.

This rearrangement joins TRBV18 to TRBJ1-1; D is ambiguous. The germline V gene encodes CDR1 KGHSH and CDR2 LQKENI. The CDR3 extends over 15 amino acids. V was clipped by 6 bases and J by 1 base, with 15 bases between them. Here the CDR3 DNA reads TGTGCCAGCTCCCAAACCGAAACCGCGAACACTGAAGCTTTCTTT. This codes for CASSQTETANTEAFF.

This chain links TRBV2 with TRBJ2-2; D is perhaps TRBD1 (6 bases). Germline loops: CDR1 SNHLY, CDR2 FYNNEI. The length of the CDR3 is 15 residues. Trimming took off 4 bases at V and 3 bases at J, with 12 bases between the two ends. CDR3 protein: CASSARGWDTGELFF. The CDR3 DNA follows: TGTGCCAGCAGTGCAAGGGGGTGGGACACCGGGGAGCTGTTTTTT.

This clonotype occurred a few times. The genes are TRBV3-1 and TRBJ2-7, with no clear D. This CDR3 comprises 15 residues. Trimming took 3 bases from V and 3 from J, leaving 15 bases between them. Germline CDR1 is LGHDT and CDR2 is YNNKEL (reference sequence). CDR3 DNA: TGTGCCAGCAGCCAGGTCGTTGGTGCCTACTACGAGCAGTACTTC. Amino acid sequence: CASSQVVGAYYEQYF.

This rearrangement joins TRBV2 to TRBJ2-1; 10 nucleotides agree with TRBD2. The J call may be faulty, since TRBJ2-7 better matches the DNA end. Germline CDR1 SNHLY, CDR2 FYNNEI. The CDR3 is made up of 15 amino acids. CDR3 coding DNA: TGTGCCAGCAGTCCTCCCGGACTAGCGGTCAATGAGCAGTACTTC. Residues: CASSPPGLAVNEQYF.

The table lists this clonotype with many counts. The V gene is TRBV21-1, the J gene TRBJ2-1. TRBV21-1 is a pseudogene locus. There are 12 residues in the CDR3. CDR3 sequence (DNA): TGTGCCAGCAGCAATGAGTTAAATGAGCAGTTCTTC. This sequence encodes CASSNELNEQFF.

This clonotype was seen a handful of times. V usage is TRBV20-1 and J usage is TRBJ1-2; D possibly corresponds to TRBD1 (5 bases). The CDR3 spans 11 residues. V dropped 3 bases and J dropped 6 bases, with 8 bases sitting between them. Germline CDR1 is DFQATT and CDR2 is SNEGSKA (reference sequence). The CDR3 nucleotides are TGCAGTGCTAGGGGACGGCATGGCTACACCTTC. Its translation: CSARGRHGYTF.

The table lists this clonotype with a few counts. The chain employs TRBV6-4 and TRBJ1-2; 7 bases match TRBD1. Losses at the gene ends were 2 bases for V and 4 bases for J; bases not matched to a gene: 10. This CDR3 contains 16 residues. The germline CDR1 and CDR2 sequences are MRHNA and SNTAGT. CDR3 protein: CASSDRGQWGLYGYTF. The DNA of the CDR3 is TGTGCCAGCAGTGACCGGGGACAGTGGGGCCTCTATGGCTACACCTTC.

The chain is built from TRBV7-9 and TRBJ2-7, with D perhaps given as TRBD1 or TRBD2 (6 bases each). Between the trimmed V and J ends, which lost 5 bases and 5 bases, there was a span of 19 bases. The germline V gene has CDR1 SEHNR and CDR2 FQNEAQ (reference sequence). The CDR3 has 15 residues. The CDR3 nucleotides read TGTGCCAGCAGCCCAGAGGGACTCGGGGGCCACGAGCAGTACTTC. The encoded protein is CASSPEGLGGHEQYF. Full variable domain (rest looked up from reference TRBV7-9 and TRBJ2-7): DTGVSQNPRHKITKRGQNVTFRCDPISEHNRLYWYRQTLGQGPEFLTYFQNEAQLEKSRLLSDRFSAERPKGSFSTLEIQRTEQGDSAMYLCASSPEGLGGHEQYFGPGTRLTVT.

The CDR3: CASSLVWGRDTEAFF. The CDR3 DNA sequence: TGTGCCAGCAGCTTGGTTTGGGGGAGGGACACTGAAGCTTTCTTT. V gene TRBV5-4 combines with J gene TRBJ1-1; D possibly corresponds to TRBD1 (5 bases). This CDR3 region has 15 residues. The germline V gene encodes CDR1 SGHNT and CDR2 YYREEE (reference sequence). The germline V and J ends were trimmed by 0 bases and 3 bases, with 12 bases remaining between them.

This rearrangement joins TRBV21-1 to TRBJ2-7; the table's D call of TRBD2 was not tested on the DNA. TRBV21-1 is a pseudogene segment. There are 16 residues in the CDR3. CDR3 in DNA: TGTGCCAGCAGCACCCGGCTAGCGGGGGTCTCCTACGAGCAGTACTTC. As protein: CASSTRLAGVSYEQYF.

This clonotype was observed many times. CDR3 amino acids: CASSEIIKRSTDTQYF. CDR3 sequence (DNA): TGTGCCAGCAGTGAAATTATAAAACGGAGCACAGATACGCAGTATTTT. The rearrangement links TRBV2 to TRBJ2-3; D remains unclear. CDR1 is SNHLY, CDR2 FYNNEI, per germline. V lost 2 bases and J lost 0, with 12 bases in between. The CDR3 is 16 residues long.

This clonotype was found a few times. The chain uses TRBV7-2 and TRBJ2-7; 14 bases match TRBD2. The CDR3 has 18 residues. The V segment lost 2 bases and the J segment 1 base; nucleotides outside the gene matches: 7. Germline-derived CDR1 and CDR2 are SGHTA and FQGNSA. The CDR3 region is CASSLRGLAGAVSYEQYF. In nucleotides, the CDR3 is TGTGCCAGCAGCTTAAGGGGACTAGCGGGAGCAGTTTCCTACGAGCAGTACTTC.

As to this clonotype: Possible read error: a much larger clone is one base away. The genes are TRBV20-1 and TRBJ2-1; 9 bases line up with TRBD2. Looked up from germline, CDR1 is DFQATT and CDR2 is SNEGSKA (reference sequence). V lost 3 bases to trimming and J lost 8 bases; unmatched junction nucleotides: 5. The CDR3 loop spans 13 amino acids. CDR3 coding DNA: TGCAGTGCTAGCCTAGCGGGGTACGATGAGCAGTTCTTC. Translation: CSASLAGYDEQFF.

This clonotype appeared a few times. This chain uses TRBV28 with TRBJ2-1; a weak D match, TRBD2 (5 bases). Trimming cost V 5 bases and J 9 bases, with 14 bases left between them. This CDR3 spans 13 amino acids. In germline, CDR1 is MDHEN, CDR2 SYDVKM. The CDR3 reads CASSPRARGEQFF. CDR3 nucleotide sequence: TGTGCCAGCAGTCCACGCGCCCGGGGTGAGCAGTTCTTC.

This clonotype was recorded a few times. This rearrangement joins TRBV5-1 to TRBJ2-5; no clear D. The CDR3 runs 13 residues. Germline loops: CDR1 SGHRS, CDR2 YFSETQ. The V end lost 4 bases, the J end lost 3 bases, and 10 bases lay between the germline ends. In nucleotides, the CDR3 is TGCGCCAGCAGCCGAAGGCTAAAAGAGACCCAGTACTTC. Its translation is CASSRRLKETQYF. The variable domain in full, with the rest retrieved from reference TRBV5-1 and TRBJ2-5, is KAGVTQTPRYLIKTRGQQVTLSCSPISGHRSVSWYQQTPGQGLQFLFEYFSETQRNKGNFPGRFSGRQFSNSRSEMNVSTLELGDSALYLCASSRRLKETQYFGPGTRLLVL.

This clonotype is labeled medium-sized. At one of its ends the junction is not consistent with the germline gene, which may arise from a read error. The chain uses TRBV5-1 and TRBJ2-7; D gene uncertain. CDR1 is SGHRS, CDR2 YFSETQ, per germline. The CDR3 contains 11 residues. The CDR3 DNA follows: TGTGCCAGCAGCTTAGACTACGAGCAGTACTTC. Translating gives CASSLDYEQYF.